This TCR beta chain was profiled in a study of T cells after yellow fever vaccination (dated by TCRdb to 2018 to 2020). A note on the overall study: The SMART-Seq v4 Ultra Low Input RNA kit was used to prepare libraries from fractions with low cell numbers. Two healthy male donors made up the cohort, one aged 18 to 30 years and the other aged 30 to 40 years. Blood was collected at multiple timepoints before and after primary and secondary immunization, and bulk PBMC replicates and cell subsets were isolated. Bulk TCR alpha and beta repertoires were sequenced longitudinally to track T-cell clones before and after primary and booster YFV17D yellow fever vaccination. The paper's findings and limits, for the study overall: The study included only two donors, which limits how far the findings can be generalized. After the booster, most clones that had expanded after primary vaccination were detected again (nearly 97% of CD4 and roughly 86% of CD8), suggesting broad maintenance of memory. Computational filtering was required because FACS-sorted repertoires could contain abundant contaminating clonotypes from the bulk population. A small fraction of clonotypes appeared in both the CD4 and CD8 compartments, likely as a result of convergent recombination. Compared with the primary T-cell response, the secondary T-cell response was weaker but faster, peaking on day 5 rather than day 15.

The sample's treatment or condition, from its label and the paper: live attenuated yellow fever vaccine strain. A standard Ficoll-Paque protocol was used to isolate PBMCs from peripheral blood. Dynabeads CD4 and CD8 positive selection kits were used to isolate the CD4 and CD8 T-cell fractions. RNA was extracted with TriZol from bulk PBMCs, CD4 and CD8 fractions, and dextramer-positive and dextramer-negative fractions. Synthesis of TCR cDNA relied on 5'RACE template switching, a step that introduced a universal primer site along with unique molecular identifiers. cDNA synthesis was primed from both the TCR alpha and TCR beta constant segments. Library amplification used two PCR steps, and the second PCR step added sample barcodes and sequencing adapters. Libraries were sequenced on Illumina HiSeq 2500 (2x100 bp) or NovaSeq (2x150 bp). On the authors' methods: MIGEC handled demultiplexing of reads and collapsing into UMI consensus sequences, while MiXCR performed V(D)J alignment. Vaccine-responding clonotypes were defined with edgeR using replicate PBMC samples, requiring FDR below 0.01 and a log2 fold change above 5 up to day 15. Bulk clonotypes were assigned CD4 or CD8 identity according to which sequenced CD4 or CD8 repertoire held them at higher abundance. TCRdb itself trimmed the public reads at Q25 with fastp, ran MiXCR and retained productive beta chains. Identical CDR3 protein sequences are pooled into one entry, listed with their most common genes and DNA. These V and J calls originate from TCRdb's pipeline instead of the authors' own analysis. Across this sample there are about 63,000 distinct CDR3 sequences, with 6.5% to 8% seen only once. Around 34% of the sample goes to the ten largest clones.

From its cysteine to its phenylalanine, the CDR3 spans 16 amino acids. Only the CDR3 region is kept as DNA, spanning 48 bases read in frame from base 1. The V end loses 2 bases and the J end loses 2 bases, and a stretch of 13 bases separates them. Looking up the germline V gene yields CDR1 SGHDN and CDR2 FVKESK. There are many counts of this clonotype. What antigen it recognizes has not been identified. Nothing much larger sits one base from this clone, and base qualities are not available. The specimen was CD8+ T cells sorted from PBMCs, collected 15 days after the yellow fever booster vaccination. The source of this sequence is a man aged 25-45 years who received the YFV17D yellow fever vaccine. Recombination connected TRBV14 to TRBJ2-4, and TRBD1 may be the D gene, going by 6 matching bases. The CDR3 protein: CASSQLQGTPKNIQYF. The nucleotides are TGTGCCAGCAGCCAATTACAGGGAACACCCAAAAACATTCAGTACTTC.